The TCR beta chain under discussion was sequenced for a study of T-cell memory formation after mild COVID-19. CDR1 SGHTA and CDR2 FQGNSA come from the germline V gene. The CDR3 has 15 residues. V was clipped by 5 bases and J by 2 bases, with 15 bases between them. Constant-segment primers were used for 5'RACE, and the resulting TCR alpha and TCR beta cDNA libraries carried sample barcodes and UMIs. TCRdb re-called the 5' RACE reads through MiXCR, storing one row per CDR3 protein. The profile covers 200,000 to 250,000 distinct CDR3 sequences, with over 9% appearing a single time and 3.5% taken by the ten largest. The table lists this clonotype with many counts. Its specificity is not known. Findings and limits, study-wide: Confirmation was lacking for SARS-CoV-2 specificity of second-wave clones that peaked on day 37. Clones contracting across day 15 to 85 had a balanced CD4/CD8 profile; later expanding clones leaned CD4+.

The specimen sequenced was PBMCs or a T cell subset sorted from them (not recorded which). The receptor's source is a man between 18 and 35 years old who had mild COVID-19 (a few samples of this study predate the infection). Cell type and time point are not known. The rearrangement joins TRBV7-2 to TRBJ2-5; a weak D match, TRBD1 (6 bases). The CDR3 region is CASSRGWTAQETQYF. The CDR3 DNA sequence: TGTGCCAGCAGCCGGGGCTGGACAGCACAAGAGACCCAGTACTTC.